The 29 T cell receptor beta chains reported below all come from one sample, sequenced in a study of T cells after yellow fever vaccination. TCRdb reprocessed the 5' RACE reads via MiXCR and lists one record per CDR3 protein. The sample holds some 670,000 distinct CDR3 sequences, 10% to 15% seen once. Sequenced here: PBMCs, sampled on the day of the yellow fever booster vaccination. All receptors come from a man aged 25 to 40 who received the YFV17D yellow fever vaccine.

This clonotype was detected a few times. This chain connects TRBV4-3 to TRBJ2-1; 10 bases are shared with TRBD2. This CDR3 spans 17 amino acids. CDR1 LGHNA and CDR2 YSLEER come from the germline V gene. The V and J ends lost 2 bases and 10 bases, in that order; junction bases with no gene match: 14. The CDR3 region has the DNA TGCGCCAGCAGCCAACTCCCGCCGGGACTAGCGTCGTTGGAGCAGTTCTTC. It specifies CASSQLPPGLASLEQFF.

This clonotype has ten or more counts. The V call is TRBV5-1, the J call TRBJ2-7; D is uncertain. The CDR3 spans 14 residues. V lost 0 bases and J lost 3, with 10 bases in between. Germline CDR1 reads SGHRS; CDR2 reads YFSETQ. CDR3 loop: CASSLVDVGYEQYF. The CDR3 DNA reads TGCGCCAGCAGCTTGGTGGATGTGGGCTACGAGCAGTACTTC.

The V and J genes are TRBV29-1 and TRBJ1-2, with 7 bases matching TRBD1. The CDR3 runs 13 residues. The V gene end was trimmed by 4 bases and the J gene end by 8 bases; junction bases not matched to a gene: 10. Germline V CDR1 and CDR2: SQVTM, ANQGSEA. The CDR3 sequence is CSVGADRASGYTF. The CDR3 bases are TGCAGCGTTGGCGCCGACAGGGCCAGCGGCTACACCTTC.

The V and J genes are TRBV5-1 and TRBJ1-2; D is unclear. Germline CDR1 is SGHRS and CDR2 is YFSETQ. The V and J ends lost 0 bases and 9 bases respectively, with 9 bases between them. The CDR3 loop spans 12 amino acids. As DNA, the CDR3 is TGCGCCAGCAGCTTGGAAGGTAGACGCTACACCTTC. Its translation is CASSLEGRRYTF.

This clonotype is a singleton in its sample. A read error may account for a junction end that differs from germline. The genes are TRBV5-1 and TRBJ2-1; 9 bases match TRBD2. There are 14 residues in the CDR3. Germline CDR1 SGHRS, CDR2 YFSETQ. As DNA, the CDR3 is TGCGCCAGCAGCCTTAGCGGGAGATCACATGATCAGTTCTTC. Protein: CASSLSGRSHDQFF.

This clonotype occurred a few times. The chain has TRBV30 and TRBJ1-2, with TRBD1 matching 7 bases. Germline CDR1 reads GTSNPN; CDR2 reads SVGIG (reference sequence). This CDR3 is 16 amino acids long. Trimming at V came to 0 bases and at J to 0 bases, leaving 7 bases not matched to a gene. Here the CDR3 reads CAWSVRGQRANYGYTF. CDR3 in DNA: TGTGCCTGGAGTGTACGGGGACAGAGAGCTAACTATGGCTACACCTTC. Full variable domain (rest looked up from reference TRBV30 and TRBJ1-2): SQTIHQWPATLVQPVGSPLSLECTVEGTSNPNLYWYRQAAGRGLQLLFYSVGIGQISSEVPQNLSASRPQDRQFILSSKKLLLSDSGFYLCAWSVRGQRANYGYTFGSGTRLTVV.

This clonotype occurred a few times. The chain employs TRBV4-3 and TRBJ2-3; 14 nucleotides align to TRBD2. The J segment lost 4 bases and the V segment lost 3 bases, leaving 12 bases of the junction unmatched. Germline lookup yields CDR1 LGHNA and CDR2 YSLEER. This CDR3 spans 19 amino acids. The CDR3 here is CASSHHRPGLAGVPDTQYF. For the CDR3, the DNA is TGCGCCAGCAGCCACCATAGACCGGGACTAGCGGGAGTCCCAGATACGCAGTATTTT.

This clonotype showed up many times. This rearrangement joins TRBV4-3 to TRBJ2-7, with D uncertain. This CDR3 has 14 residues. CDR1 is LGHNA, CDR2 YSLEER, per germline. The V gene lost 1 base and the J gene lost 3 bases, with 10 bases spanning the gap. The chain's CDR3 is CASSQGGRSYEQYF. CDR3 nucleotide sequence: TGCGCCAGCAGCCAAGGAGGCAGGAGCTACGAGCAGTACTTC.

The V and J genes are TRBV19 and TRBJ2-7; 10 nucleotides agree with TRBD2. Germline V gene sequence: CDR1 LNHDA, CDR2 SQIVND (reference sequence). The CDR3 contains 15 residues. The J segment lost 0 bases and the V segment lost 6 bases, leaving 5 bases of the junction unmatched. The CDR3 loop is CASRQGLATSYEQYF. CDR3 DNA sequence: TGTGCCAGTAGACAGGGACTAGCGACCTCCTACGAGCAGTACTTC.

This clonotype was seen only a few times. This sequence joins TRBV28 and TRBJ2-7; D not certain. The CDR3 totals 15 residues. CDR1 and CDR2 from the germline V gene are MDHEN and SYDVKM. Trimming pared 6 bases from V and 2 bases from J, leaving 17 bases between. The CDR3 protein is CASSTAPRITYEQYF. CDR3 DNA sequence: TGTGCCAGCAGCACAGCCCCCAGGATAACCTACGAGCAGTACTTC. The whole variable domain, filled in from reference TRBV28 and TRBJ2-7, reads DVKVTQSSRYLVKRTGEKVFLECVQDMDHENMFWYRQDPGLGLRLIYFSYDVKMKEKGDIPEGYSVSREKKERFSLILESASTNQTSMYLCASSTAPRITYEQYFGPGTRLTVT.

This clonotype was seen only a few times. The rearrangement joins TRBV7-8 to TRBJ2-7; 12 positions match TRBD2. The CDR3 contains 15 residues. V lost 6 bases, J lost 5 bases, and 8 bases stayed unmatched. The germline V gene has CDR1 SGHVS and CDR2 FQNEAQ. This CDR3 reads CASRAGTSGFHEQYF. Written as DNA, the CDR3 is TGTGCCAGCAGGGCAGGGACTAGCGGGTTCCACGAGCAGTACTTC.

This chain links TRBV28 with TRBJ2-3; D is ambiguous. The CDR3 spans 14 residues. V lost 7 bases and J lost 2, with 13 bases in between. Germline values: CDR1 MDHEN, CDR2 SYDVKM. This CDR3 is CASTRAHFTDTQYF. For the CDR3, the DNA is TGTGCCAGCACCCGGGCCCATTTCACAGATACGCAGTATTTT.

The chain combines TRBV12-3 or TRBV12-4 with TRBJ1-4, with D uncertain. The CDR3 totals 14 residues. The V end lost 5 bases, the J end lost 14 bases, and 21 bases lay between the germline ends. For the CDR3, the DNA is TGTGCCAGCAGTCCGGGAACTCCCCCCTTAAGGCTGTTTTTT. Protein: CASSPGTPPLRLFF.

The chain joins TRBV19 to TRBJ2-2; D call uncertain. The CDR3 spans 13 residues. V lost 1 base and J 3 bases, leaving 3 bases between the germline ends. CDR1 and CDR2 (germline): LNHDA, SQIVND (reference sequence). The CDR3 is CASSIGHTGELFF. DNA for the CDR3: TGTGCCAGTAGTATAGGCCACACCGGGGAGCTGTTTTTT. The whole variable domain, remainder taken from reference TRBV19 and TRBJ2-2, is DGGITQSPKYLFRKEGQNVTLSCEQNLNHDAMYWYRQDPGQGLRLIYYSQIVNDFQKGDIAEGYSVSREKKESFPLTVTSAQKNPTAFYLCASSIGHTGELFFGEGSRLTVL.

The chain has TRBV7-2 and TRBJ1-2, with TRBD1 matching over 7 bases. The trim removed 3 bases at V and 4 bases at J, leaving 8 bases unmatched. There are 15 residues in the CDR3. Germline CDR1 is SGHTA and CDR2 is FQGNSA. CDR3 in DNA: TGTGCCAGCAGCTTGGGGGACAGTACCCTCTATGGCTACACCTTC. Amino acids: CASSLGDSTLYGYTF.

This clonotype was counted between two and nine times. The chain is built from TRBV12-3 or TRBV12-4 and TRBJ2-2, with TRBD1 matching over 8 bases. V gave up 3 bases and J gave up 4 bases; unmatched junction bases: 10. The CDR3 runs to 17 residues. The CDR3 DNA sequence: TGTGCCAGCAGTTTTCTTAGGACAGGGATGGGCACCGGGGAGCTGTTTTTT. Translated: CASSFLRTGMGTGELFF.

In its sample, this clonotype was seen a few times. The CDR3: CASSLAGTLKFF. The DNA of the CDR3 is TGTGCCAGCAGTTTGGCCGGGACTCTCAAGTTCTTC. The chain carries TRBV27 and TRBJ2-1; possible D gene TRBD2, 6 bases. With 3 bases removed from V and 14 bases from J, the gap between germline ends came to 14 bases. The CDR3 totals 12 residues. In germline, CDR1 is MNHEY, CDR2 SMNVEV (reference sequence).

The V gene is TRBV20-1, the J gene TRBJ2-1; 7 positions agree with TRBD2. Trimming removed 2 bases from V and 9 bases from J; junction bases left unmatched: 7. Germline CDR1 is DFQATT and CDR2 is SNEGSKA (reference sequence). This CDR3 contains 13 residues. The CDR3 DNA reads TGCAGTGCTAGACGGCGGGAGCGGAGTGAGCAGTTCTTC. Amino acids: CSARRRERSEQFF.

The chain uses TRBV5-1 and TRBJ2-1, with TRBD1 as a possible D gene (8 bases). Germline lookup yields CDR1 SGHRS and CDR2 YFSETQ. The CDR3 spans 17 residues. V was cut by 10 bases and J by 1 base, with 24 bases left in between. CDR3 nucleotide sequence: TGCGCCCGCGGAGGGGGGGGACAGGAGGCATCCTACAATGAGCAGTTCTTC. Translating gives CARGGGGQEASYNEQFF.

CDR3 DNA: TGTGCCAGCTCGCGTCGAGGGGCCGATGAGCAGTTCTTC. Protein sequence: CASSRRGADEQFF. V usage is TRBV18 and J usage is TRBJ2-1, with D perhaps TRBD1 or TRBD2 (5 bases each). This CDR3 has 13 residues. Germline CDR1 is KGHSH and CDR2 is LQKENI. Trimming cost V 6 bases and J 8 bases, with 14 bases left between them.

This clonotype was observed a few times. J is TRBJ2-1 and V is TRBV7-6, with 11 bases lining up with TRBD2. V lost 0 bases and J lost 5; bases outside the gene matches: 12. There are 19 residues in the CDR3. Germline CDR1 SGHVS, CDR2 FNYEAQ. The CDR3 DNA reads as TGTGCCAGCAGCTTAGCAGTGGGACTAGCGGAGCTTCCAGACAATGAGCAGTTCTTC. It yields the protein CASSLAVGLAELPDNEQFF.

The V and J genes are TRBV10-3 and TRBJ1-2; no clear D. Germline V gene data show CDR1 as ENHRY and CDR2 as SYGVKD. CDR3 length: 13 residues. Deletions cut 9 bases from V and 2 bases from J, with 13 bases between. CDR3 loop: CAITVAKNYGYTF. The CDR3 region has the DNA TGTGCCATTACCGTGGCCAAAAACTATGGCTACACCTTC.

The V and J genes are TRBV6-6 and TRBJ2-7; D perhaps matches TRBD2 (5 bases). V shed 6 bases and J shed 5 bases, with 11 bases lying between them. This CDR3 region has 12 residues. The germline V gene encodes CDR1 MNHNY and CDR2 SVGAGI (reference sequence). CDR3 sequence reads: CASRPVGDEQYF. CDR3 nucleotide sequence: TGTGCCAGCAGACCCGTCGGGGACGAGCAGTACTTC.

The chain carries TRBV6-5 and TRBJ2-2; D gene uncertain. V was shortened by 2 bases and J by 3 bases, with 13 bases between the two germline ends. The CDR3 sequence is 16 residues long. Germline CDR1 MNHEY, CDR2 SVGAGI. CDR3 loop: CASSYVAEIYTGELFF. CDR3 bases: TGTGCCAGCAGTTACGTCGCGGAAATCTACACCGGGGAGCTGTTTTTT.

This clonotype appeared a few times. The chain employs TRBV7-2 and TRBJ2-4, with a weak D call TRBD2 (6 bases). V gave up 5 bases and J gave up 1 base, with 12 bases separating them. The CDR3 covers 15 residues. Germline V gene sequence: CDR1 SGHTA, CDR2 FQGNSA. The CDR3 bases are TGTGCCAGCAGCCCAGCGGAGGGGGCCAAAAACATTCAGTACTTC. Amino acid sequence: CASSPAEGAKNIQYF.

V gene TRBV20-1 combines with J gene TRBJ2-1; D ambiguous. Trimming removed 3 bases from V and 1 base from J, with 13 bases in between. This CDR3 is 15 amino acids long. The germline V gene has CDR1 DFQATT and CDR2 SNEGSKA (reference sequence). The CDR3 bases are TGCAGTGCTAGCGTTCCGGAGATGTCCTACAATGAGCAGTTCTTC. Translating gives CSASVPEMSYNEQFF.

This clonotype turned up a few times. The V gene is TRBV20-1, the J gene TRBJ2-3; 7 positions agree with TRBD2. Germline loops: CDR1 DFQATT, CDR2 SNEGSKA (reference sequence). Trimming removed 6 bases from V and 0 bases from J; junction bases left unmatched: 3. This CDR3 spans 13 amino acids. CDR3 in DNA: TGCAGTGCGGTTAGCGGGAGCACAGATACGCAGTATTTT. It translates to CSAVSGSTDTQYF.

This clonotype was counted between two and nine times. The chain carries TRBV29-1 and TRBJ2-7, with 11 bases lining up with TRBD1. V was pared by 6 bases and J by 0 bases, with 4 bases of the junction left unmatched. CDR1 is SQVTM and CDR2 is ANQGSEA in the germline V gene. This CDR3 has 14 amino acids. The CDR3 protein is CSVLGTGGSYEQYF. In DNA, the CDR3 is TGCAGCGTCCTGGGGACAGGGGGCTCCTACGAGCAGTACTTC.

The DNA of the CDR3 is TGTGCCAGCAGCTCCCGACAGCGGATGAACACTGAAGCTTTCTTT. This translates into CASSSRQRMNTEAFF. The rearrangement uses TRBV5-6 and TRBJ1-1; D may be TRBD1 (5 bases). V lost 3 bases, J lost 0 bases, and 12 bases lay in between. The CDR3 runs 15 residues. CDR1 and CDR2 from the germline V gene are SGHDT and YYEEEE.